This T cell receptor beta chain was captured by sequencing in a study of blood T cell repertoires in COVID-19 (dated by TCRdb to the early 2020s). With respect to the entire study: Collaborator samples came from the United States, Italy and Spain and covered acute and convalescent phases of COVID-19. The material from the prospective study consisted of cDNA or gDNA derived from T cells, B-cell-depleted T cells, or PBMCs. Deeply sampled blood TCRbeta repertoires from subjects exposed to, actively infected with, or recovered from COVID-19 were included in the dataset. A freely available public database, intended as a resource for researchers studying the immune response to SARS-CoV-2, is where the repertoires were released. The samples were drawn from two sources: the first 160 participants of the ongoing ImmuneRACE study, and 1,000 to 1,500 subjects contributed by 6 global collaborators. The sample metadata nearly always contained a de-identified subject ID, COVID-19 status, age in years and sex. HLA class I and class II types, where available, came from metadata supplied by the sample provider rather than from assay-based typing.

TCRbeta CDR3 regions were amplified from genomic DNA using the immunoSEQ Assay, a bias-controlled multiplex PCR. The published analysis was carried out like this. The number of nucleated cells in each sample was estimated from the amplification of reference gene primers within the assay. Sequence reads were collapsed and filtered to measure the absolute abundance of every unique TCRbeta CDR3 rearrangement. For each sample, productive Simpson clonality was calculated by taking the square root of Simpson's diversity index across productive rearrangements. The source is immuneACCESS, and TCRdb retained only in-frame sequences with V and J called. Part of the clones is not carried over; for the studies checked, unresolved V genes explain less than half of this, and the remainder is unexplained. The V and J calls and clone size are taken from that table; D and trimming were inferred from the DNA. For this sample there are 95,000 to 110,000 clones; 70% to 90% appear just once. The ten largest clones take up roughly 6.6% of the sample.

V loses 0 bases of germline sequence and J loses 15 bases, and the interval between the two ends is 9 bases. The CDR3 starts with the cysteine, ends with the phenylalanine, and has 12 residues. Solely the CDR3 DNA is kept, with 36 bases framed from the first base. The germline V gene supplies CDR1 MNHEY and CDR2 SVGAGI. The collaborating institutions used their own protocols to collect whole blood in K2EDTA tubes. For TCRbeta analysis, collaborator samples were shipped as frozen whole blood, as isolated PBMCs, or as DNA extracted from either sample type. A note on this clone: The antigen it recognizes is unknown. Qualities for individual bases were not recorded, and no much larger clone is one base off.

General conclusions and limits of the study: How much clinical and demographic metadata was included differed by source and by participant, and the metadata was provided uncurated.

Recombination joined TRBV6-5 with TRBJ1-6, with the D gene not confidently named. The sequencing input was peripheral blood. This clonotype was sampled from a man aged 50 to 59 with active or convalescent COVID-19. The nucleotide sequence reads TGTGCCAGCAGTTACTCCGGGTCGGGCCTCCACTTT. It codes for CASSYSGSGLHF.